The 28 T cell receptor beta chains presented below share a single source sample, sequenced in a study of T-cell reconstitution after alpha-beta-depleted transplantation in children. The TCRbeta library was prepared with unique molecular identifiers. TCRdb itself ran the PCR reads through MiXCR, one entry per CDR3 protein. In the table there are hundreds of thousands of distinct CDR3 sequences, 16% of which are singletons. The starting material was PBMCs from the stem cell graft donor, obtained from the stem cell graft. These receptors originate from a human donor who donated a stem cell graft to a child with acute myeloid leukemia.

The gene calls are TRBV6-2 or TRBV6-3 and TRBJ2-7; the D gene is possibly TRBD1 (6 bases). V lost 2 bases, J lost 4 bases, and 12 bases lay in between. The germline CDR1 and CDR2 sequences are MNHEY and SVGEGT. The CDR3 has 14 amino acids. The CDR3 sequence is CASSYPGHFYEQYV. CDR3 DNA sequence: TGTGCCAGCAGTTACCCGGGACACTTTTACGAGCAGTACGTC.

This clonotype was seen a handful of times. The chain combines TRBV5-1 with TRBJ1-1; 8 bases align to TRBD1. The CDR3 is made up of 14 amino acids. Germline CDR1 reads SGHRS; CDR2 reads YFSETQ. V gave up 3 bases and J gave up 5 bases; unmatched junction bases: 6. The CDR3 loop is CASSSRTGSTEAFF. The DNA for the CDR3 is TGCGCCAGCAGCTCCCGGACAGGGTCGACTGAAGCTTTCTTT.

The chain combines TRBV5-5 with TRBJ2-1, with D perhaps matching TRBD1 (5 bases). This CDR3 contains 13 residues. CDR1 is SGHKS, CDR2 YYEKEE, per germline (reference sequence). Trimming left V 2 bases short and J 5 bases short, with 8 bases between. The CDR3 loop reads CASSFDSHNEQFF. The DNA for the CDR3 is TGTGCCAGCAGCTTTGACAGTCACAATGAGCAGTTCTTC. Based on the CDR3 plus reference TRBV5-5 and TRBJ2-1, the full variable domain is DAGVTQSPTHLIKTRGQQVTLRCSPISGHKSVSWYQQVLGQGPQFIFQYYEKEERGRGNFPDRFSARQFPNYSSELNVNALLLGDSALYLCASSFDSHNEQFFGPGTRLTVL.

The table lists this clonotype with many counts. The chain has TRBV20-1 and TRBJ1-6; 8 nucleotides agree with TRBD1. CDR3 length: 18 residues. J was trimmed by 4 bases and V by 5 bases; bases with no gene match: 16. Germline V gives CDR1 DFQATT, CDR2 SNEGSKA (reference sequence). The CDR3 DNA sequence: TGCAGTGCTCCTTCCGGGACAGGAAGAATTCTTTATAATTCACCCCTCCACTTT. It translates to CSAPSGTGRILYNSPLHF.

This clonotype was picked up many times. This rearrangement joins TRBV20-1 to TRBJ2-5; no reliable D call. Looked up from germline, CDR1 is DFQATT and CDR2 is SNEGSKA (reference sequence). The V end lost 6 bases, the J end lost 8 bases, and 25 bases lay between the germline ends. The CDR3 consists of 15 residues. Written as DNA, the CDR3 is TGCAGTGCATCCCCCCCGAATCTAGTCATACTTACCCAGTACTTC. It encodes CSASPPNLVILTQYF.

This clonotype was detected many times. The genes are TRBV29-1 and TRBJ2-3; 11 positions match TRBD1. Germline CDR1 is SQVTM and CDR2 is ANQGSEA. V shed 6 bases and J 1 base; nucleotides not matched to a gene: 6. The CDR3 runs to 15 residues. The CDR3 protein is CSVQPGQGGTDTQYF. The CDR3 DNA reads as TGCAGCGTCCAACCGGGACAGGGGGGCACAGATACGCAGTATTTT.

The chain carries TRBV2 and TRBJ1-1, with 10 bases matching TRBD1. This CDR3 has 14 residues. Per germline, CDR1 SNHLY and CDR2 FYNNEI. Trimming at V came to 6 bases and at J to 6 bases, leaving 7 bases not matched to a gene. As DNA, the CDR3 is TGTGCCAGCAGGGCTCCGGGACAGGGGTCTGAAGCTTTCTTT. It specifies CASRAPGQGSEAFF.

This clonotype has just a few counts. This chain uses TRBV5-5 with TRBJ1-1; maybe TRBD1 (6 bases). In germline, CDR1 is SGHKS, CDR2 YYEKEE (reference sequence). This CDR3 comprises 14 residues. The ends were cut back, 2 bases at V and 4 bases at J, with 12 bases in the middle. The CDR3: CASSFGQSATEAFF. The CDR3 DNA follows: TGTGCCAGCAGCTTCGGACAGTCCGCCACTGAAGCTTTCTTT.

The DNA of the CDR3 is TGTGCCAGCAGAGGACTAGCAGATACGCAGTATTTT. It yields the protein CASRGLADTQYF. The chain uses TRBV2 and TRBJ2-3; TRBD2 aligns across 7 bases. J lost 4 bases, V lost 6 bases, and 1 base had no gene match. CDR3 length: 12 amino acids. Germline V gives CDR1 SNHLY, CDR2 FYNNEI. The whole variable domain, remainder taken from reference TRBV2 and TRBJ2-3, is EPEVTQTPSHQVTQMGQEVILRCVPISNHLYFYWYRQILGQKVEFLVSFYNNEISEKSEIFDDQFSVERPDGSNFTLKIRSTKLEDSAMYFCASRGLADTQYFGPGTRLTVL.

The rearrangement links TRBV5-6 to TRBJ1-1; D remains ambiguous. Trimming stripped 6 bases from V and 5 bases from J, with 17 bases between. Germline V gives CDR1 SGHDT, CDR2 YYEEEE. The CDR3 totals 14 residues. In nucleotides, the CDR3 is TGTGCCAGCACCCTCCCGGGGATGGGAACTGAAGCTTTCTTT. It encodes CASTLPGMGTEAFF.

This clonotype was seen only a few times. At one boundary the junction diverges from the germline segment, which might be a read error. The genes are TRBV20-1 and TRBJ2-1; the match to TRBD2 covers 8 bases. There are 16 residues in the CDR3. Germline V gene data show CDR1 as DFQATT and CDR2 as SNEGSKA (reference sequence). CDR3 in DNA: TGCTGTGCTAGAGTTGGACGGGGGGGCACCTACAATGAGCAGTTCTTC. Its protein product is CCARVGRGGTYNEQFF.

This clonotype was detected many times. This chain links TRBV20-1 with TRBJ2-1; D possibly corresponds to TRBD2 (5 bases). The CDR3 spans 10 residues. Germline loops: CDR1 DFQATT, CDR2 SNEGSKA (reference sequence). CDR3 sequence (DNA): TGCAGCGCGGGTGACAATGAGCAGTTCTTC. Its translation: CSAGDNEQFF.

This clonotype has a count of ten or more. The chain couples TRBV20-1 to TRBJ2-1; D is unresolved. Germline values: CDR1 DFQATT, CDR2 SNEGSKA (reference sequence). Trimming took 2 bases from V and 2 from J, leaving 7 bases between them. CDR3 size: 13 residues. CDR3 sequence: CSARQVTYNEQFF. The CDR3 nucleotides are TGCAGTGCTAGACAGGTAACCTACAATGAGCAGTTCTTC.

This chain links TRBV7-2 with TRBJ1-1, with a weak D call TRBD1 (5 bases). The germline V and J ends were trimmed by 5 bases and 9 bases, with 28 bases remaining between them. The CDR3 contains 17 residues. Germline assignment: CDR1 SGHTA and CDR2 FQGNSA. The CDR3, as DNA: TGTGCCAGCAGCGCCCCTTTGAGCGGGTTGACCCGGGGGAAAGCTTTCTTT. It yields the protein CASSAPLSGLTRGKAFF.

This rearrangement joins TRBV5-5 to TRBJ2-3; maybe TRBD2 (6 bases). Germline V lookup: CDR1 SGHKS, CDR2 YYEKEE (reference sequence). The CDR3 contains 16 residues. The V gene lost 0 bases and the J gene lost 3 bases, with 14 bases spanning the gap. The CDR3 bases are TGTGCCAGCAGCTTGGAACCCGCCCGGGAGACAGATACGCAGTATTTT. Its protein is CASSLEPARETDTQYF.

In its sample, this clonotype was seen many times. The genes are TRBV20-1 and TRBJ1-5, with D unclear. V was clipped by 3 bases and J by 0 bases, with 12 bases between them. This CDR3 region has 15 residues. Germline lookup yields CDR1 DFQATT and CDR2 SNEGSKA (reference sequence). The CDR3 region has the DNA TGCAGTGCTAGGGGTGGGCAGCTTAGCAATCAGCCCCAGCATTTT. This encodes CSARGGQLSNQPQHF.

This clonotype was recorded a few times. The rearrangement joins TRBV30 to TRBJ2-1; TRBD2 matches at 11 bases. This CDR3 contains 14 residues. The V gene's germline CDR1 is GTSNPN and CDR2 SVGIG (reference sequence). Trimming took 3 bases from V and 5 from J; bases not matched to a gene: 3. The CDR3 here is CAWRSGLADNEQFF. As DNA, the CDR3 is TGTGCCTGGAGGTCGGGACTAGCGGACAATGAGCAGTTCTTC.

This clonotype occurred many times. The chain employs TRBV6-5 and TRBJ2-3; D is possibly TRBD1 or TRBD2 (5 bases each). V was trimmed by 2 bases and J by 0 bases, leaving 9 bases between them. Germline CDR1 reads MNHEY; CDR2 reads SVGAGI. The CDR3 runs to 15 residues. The chain's CDR3 is CASSYGRDSTDTQYF. CDR3 DNA sequence: TGTGCCAGCAGTTACGGCCGGGACAGCACAGATACGCAGTATTTT.

The chain is built from TRBV21-1 and TRBJ2-6; the D call in the table, TRBD2, was not verified against the DNA. TRBV21-1 is described as a pseudogene. This CDR3 region has 19 residues. The CDR3, as DNA: TGTGCCAGCACCGATTTAGCGGGGGGCCCCAACTCTGGGGCCAACGTCCTGACTTTC. Translated, it gives CASTDLAGGPNSGANVLTF.

This clonotype has more than one count but fewer than ten. The chain employs TRBV9 and TRBJ2-1, with D unresolved. The CDR3 runs to 15 residues. Germline lookup yields CDR1 SGDLS and CDR2 YYNGEE. Trimming shortened V by 0 bases and J by 4 bases, and 11 bases separated the two germline ends. In DNA form, the CDR3 reads TGTGCCAGCAGCGTAGATTTCGGTACTTACAATGAGCAGTTCTTC. As protein: CASSVDFGTYNEQFF.

V is TRBV7-9 and J is TRBJ2-3, with 9 bases lining up with TRBD2. CDR1 and CDR2 (germline): SEHNR, FQNEAQ (reference sequence). The CDR3 extends over 15 amino acids. With 2 bases clipped from V and 8 bases from J, the junction kept 8 bases outside the gene matches. Written as DNA, the CDR3 is TGTGCCAGCAGCTTATATAGCGGGGGAGAGGTTACGCAGTATTTT. Translation gives CASSLYSGGEVTQYF.

The J gene is TRBJ2-3, the V gene TRBV7-2; weak D call: TRBD1 (5 bases). V shed 5 bases and J shed 2 bases, with 14 bases lying between them. CDR1 is SGHTA and CDR2 is FQGNSA in the germline V gene. This CDR3 contains 15 residues. CDR3 amino acids: CASSRYVGATDTQYF. The CDR3 DNA follows: TGTGCCAGCAGCCGCTATGTTGGGGCCACAGATACGCAGTATTTT.

This clonotype came up many times. This rearrangement joins TRBV5-1 to TRBJ1-1, with D unclear. Germline V CDR1 and CDR2: SGHRS, YFSETQ. Trimming took off 0 bases at V and 4 bases at J, with 13 bases between the two ends. The CDR3 covers 15 residues. The CDR3 reads CASSLAEGGSTEAFF. CDR3 nucleotide sequence: TGCGCCAGCAGCTTGGCCGAGGGAGGGAGCACTGAAGCTTTCTTT.

This chain joins TRBV6-1 and TRBJ2-1; D tentatively reads TRBD1 or TRBD2 (5 bases each). CDR1 is MNHNS and CDR2 is SASEGT in the germline V gene. V was trimmed by 6 bases and J by 10 bases, leaving 19 bases between them. This CDR3 has 14 residues. The chain's CDR3 is CASSPRRPGGEQFF. The CDR3 DNA reads TGTGCCAGCAGCCCGAGACGGCCTGGGGGAGAGCAGTTCTTC.

This clonotype was seen a few times. CDR3 sequence reads: CASSVYRGRETEAFF. The CDR3 DNA sequence: TGCGCCAGCAGCGTATACAGGGGGAGGGAGACTGAAGCTTTCTTT. The chain combines TRBV5-1 with TRBJ1-1; 8 positions match TRBD1. The germline V gene has CDR1 SGHRS and CDR2 YFSETQ. The CDR3 is 15 residues long. V was pared by 4 bases and J by 5 bases, with 10 bases of the junction left unmatched.

This clonotype turned up a few times. This sequence joins TRBV25-1 and TRBJ2-7; TRBD1 might be the D (6 bases). Looked up from germline, CDR1 is MGHDK and CDR2 is SYGVNS. The CDR3 covers 15 residues. Trimming removed 6 bases from V and 0 bases from J, with 15 bases in between. The CDR3 region is CASRSDSFFSYEQYF. CDR3 DNA sequence: TGTGCCAGCAGGTCGGACAGCTTTTTCTCCTACGAGCAGTACTTC.

This sequence joins TRBV20-1 and TRBJ2-5, with D possibly TRBD1 on 5 matching bases. This CDR3 is 16 amino acids long. Germline CDR1 DFQATT, CDR2 SNEGSKA (reference sequence). The V end lost 0 bases, the J end lost 2 bases, and 16 bases lay between the germline ends. CDR3 in amino acids: CSAREGLVVIQETQYF. The CDR3 DNA reads TGCAGTGCTAGAGAGGGGCTGGTGGTTATTCAAGAGACCCAGTACTTC.

The sample holds many counts of this clonotype. J is TRBJ2-1 and V is TRBV7-8; 9 bases line up with TRBD1. J was trimmed by 9 bases and V by 1 base; bases with no gene match: 7. CDR3 length equals 15 residues. Germline V gives CDR1 SGHVS, CDR2 FQNEAQ. The CDR3 sequence: CASSLDRGQVGEQFF. DNA for the CDR3: TGTGCCAGCAGCTTAGACAGGGGGCAGGTCGGTGAGCAGTTCTTC. The full variable domain, rest sourced from reference TRBV7-8 and TRBJ2-1, is GAGVSQSPRYKVAKRGQDVALRCDPISGHVSLFWYQQALGQGPEFLTYFQNEAQLDKSGLPSDRFFAERPEGSVSTLKIQRTQQEDSAVYLCASSLDRGQVGEQFFGPGTRLTVL.